The clone carrying this TCR beta chain came up many times. Its matching antigen is unknown. This record comes from a study of T cells in Graves' hyperthyroidism and ophthalmopathy. Study findings and constraints: Separation of ophthalmopathy from stable hyperthyroidism was achieved by a 13 V-J model. Most thyroid clonotypes that were expanded above 0.001 also turned up in blood.

The CDR3 consists of 13 residues. CDR1 is SQVTM and CDR2 is ANQGSEA in the germline V gene. The ends lost 8 bases at V and 8 bases at J; junction bases unmatched: 9. Researchers amplified the TCR beta CDR3 regions from RNA transcripts. HTBI primers were the set used in a first-round RT-PCR of the TCR CDR3. TCRdb redid the calling of the multiplex PCR reads with MiXCR, one entry per CDR3 protein. The table has about 290,000 distinct CDR3 sequences, 10% to 15% seen once. This clonotype originated in a woman in her twenties or thirties with Graves' hyperthyroidism that later progressed to Graves' ophthalmopathy. The sample was blood. The J gene is TRBJ1-4, the V gene TRBV29-1, with 9 positions matching TRBD1. The CDR3 DNA follows: TGCAGCTCCTCGACAGGGGGGGGCGAAAAACTGTTTTTT. Protein sequence: CSSSTGGGEKLFF.